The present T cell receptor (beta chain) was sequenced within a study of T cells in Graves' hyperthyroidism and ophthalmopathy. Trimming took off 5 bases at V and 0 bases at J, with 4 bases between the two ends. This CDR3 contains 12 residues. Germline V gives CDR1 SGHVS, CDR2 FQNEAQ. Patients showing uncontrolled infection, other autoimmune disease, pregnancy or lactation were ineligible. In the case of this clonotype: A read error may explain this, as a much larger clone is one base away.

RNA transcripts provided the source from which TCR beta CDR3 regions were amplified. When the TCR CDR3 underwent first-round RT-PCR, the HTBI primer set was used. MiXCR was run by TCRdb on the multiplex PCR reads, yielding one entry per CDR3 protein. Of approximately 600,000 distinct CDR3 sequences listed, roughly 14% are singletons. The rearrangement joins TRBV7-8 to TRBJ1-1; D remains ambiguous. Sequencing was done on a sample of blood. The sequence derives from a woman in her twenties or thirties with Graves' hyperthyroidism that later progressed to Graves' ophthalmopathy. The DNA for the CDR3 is TGTGCCAGCAGCGTAGTGAACACTGAAGCTTTCTTT. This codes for CASSVVNTEAFF.